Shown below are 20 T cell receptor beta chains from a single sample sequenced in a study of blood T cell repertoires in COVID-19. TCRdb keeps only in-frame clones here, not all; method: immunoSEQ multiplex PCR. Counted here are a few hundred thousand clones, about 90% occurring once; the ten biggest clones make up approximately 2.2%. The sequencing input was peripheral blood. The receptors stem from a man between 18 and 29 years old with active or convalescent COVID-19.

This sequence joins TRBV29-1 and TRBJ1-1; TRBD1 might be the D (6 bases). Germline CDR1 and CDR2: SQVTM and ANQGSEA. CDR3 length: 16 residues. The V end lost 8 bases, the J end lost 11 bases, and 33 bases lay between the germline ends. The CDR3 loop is CSFVGRKYGPARGAFF. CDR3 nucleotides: TGCAGCTTCGTGGGCCGCAAATATGGCCCGGCGAGGGGGGCTTTCTTT.

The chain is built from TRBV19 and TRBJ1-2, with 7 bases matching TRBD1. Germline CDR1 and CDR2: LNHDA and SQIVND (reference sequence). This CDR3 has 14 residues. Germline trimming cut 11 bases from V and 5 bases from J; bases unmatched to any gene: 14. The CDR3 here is CASSRDSDSYGYTF. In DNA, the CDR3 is TGTGCCTCCAGCCGGGACAGCGATTCTTATGGCTACACCTTC.

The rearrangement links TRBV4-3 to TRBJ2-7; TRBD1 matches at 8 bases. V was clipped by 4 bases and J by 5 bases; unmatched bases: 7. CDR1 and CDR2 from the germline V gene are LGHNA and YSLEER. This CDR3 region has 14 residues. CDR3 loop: CASSRRTGTHEQYF. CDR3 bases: TGCGCCAGCAGCCGTCGGACAGGGACACACGAGCAGTACTTC.

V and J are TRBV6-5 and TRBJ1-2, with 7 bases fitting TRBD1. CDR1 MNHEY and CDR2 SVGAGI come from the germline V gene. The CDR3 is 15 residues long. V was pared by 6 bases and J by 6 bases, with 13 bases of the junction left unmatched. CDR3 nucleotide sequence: TGTGCCAGCAGCCAAGGGGGCAGGGGGTGGAATGGCTACACCTTC. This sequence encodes CASSQGGRGWNGYTF.

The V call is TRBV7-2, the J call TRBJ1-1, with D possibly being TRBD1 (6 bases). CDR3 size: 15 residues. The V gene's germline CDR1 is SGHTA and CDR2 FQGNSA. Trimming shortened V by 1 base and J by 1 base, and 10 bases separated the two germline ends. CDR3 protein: CASSLVRTENTEAFF. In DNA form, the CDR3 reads TGTGCCAGCAGCTTAGTCCGGACAGAGAACACTGAAGCTTTCTTT.

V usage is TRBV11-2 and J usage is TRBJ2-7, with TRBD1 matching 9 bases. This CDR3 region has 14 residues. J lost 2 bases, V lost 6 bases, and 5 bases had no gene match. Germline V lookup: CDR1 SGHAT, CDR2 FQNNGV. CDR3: CASRRQGGPYEQYF. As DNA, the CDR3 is TGTGCCAGCAGACGACAGGGGGGTCCCTACGAGCAGTACTTC.

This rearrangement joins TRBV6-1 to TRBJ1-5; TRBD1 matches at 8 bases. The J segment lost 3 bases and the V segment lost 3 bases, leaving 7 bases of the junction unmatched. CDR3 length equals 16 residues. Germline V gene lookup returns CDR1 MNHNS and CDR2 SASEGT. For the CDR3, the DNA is TGTGCCAGCAGTGACGGTACAGGGGGTCCCAATCAGCCCCAGCATTTT. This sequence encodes CASSDGTGGPNQPQHF.

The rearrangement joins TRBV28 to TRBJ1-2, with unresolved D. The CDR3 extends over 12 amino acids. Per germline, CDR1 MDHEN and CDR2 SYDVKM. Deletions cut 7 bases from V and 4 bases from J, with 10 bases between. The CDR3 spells CASTDTVYGYTF. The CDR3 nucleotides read TGTGCCAGCACTGATACGGTCTATGGCTACACCTTC.

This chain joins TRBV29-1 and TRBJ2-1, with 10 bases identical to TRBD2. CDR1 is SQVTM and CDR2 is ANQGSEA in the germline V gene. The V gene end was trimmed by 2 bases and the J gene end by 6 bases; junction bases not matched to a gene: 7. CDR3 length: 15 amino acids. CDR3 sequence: CSVEWVSSGSNEQFF. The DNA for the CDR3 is TGCAGCGTTGAATGGGTGTCTAGCGGGAGCAATGAGCAGTTCTTC.

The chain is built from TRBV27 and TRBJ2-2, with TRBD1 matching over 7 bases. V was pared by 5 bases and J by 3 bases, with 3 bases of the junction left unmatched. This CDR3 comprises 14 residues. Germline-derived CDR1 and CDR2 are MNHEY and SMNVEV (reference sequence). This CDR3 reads CASSPGQYTGELFF. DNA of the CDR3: TGTGCCAGCAGTCCGGGACAGTACACCGGGGAGCTGTTTTTT.

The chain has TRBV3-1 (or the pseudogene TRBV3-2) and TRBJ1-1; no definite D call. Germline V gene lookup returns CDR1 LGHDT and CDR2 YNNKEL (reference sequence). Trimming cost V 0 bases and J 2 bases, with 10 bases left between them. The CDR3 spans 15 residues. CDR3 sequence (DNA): TGTGCCAGCAGCCAAGATCGGAGGGTTAACACTGAAGCTTTCTTT. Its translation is CASSQDRRVNTEAFF.

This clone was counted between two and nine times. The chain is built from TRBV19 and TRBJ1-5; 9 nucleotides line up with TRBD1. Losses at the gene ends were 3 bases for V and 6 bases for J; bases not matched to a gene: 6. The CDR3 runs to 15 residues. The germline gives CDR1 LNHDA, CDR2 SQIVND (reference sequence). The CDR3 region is CASSIKQGASQPQHF. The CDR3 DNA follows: TGTGCCAGTAGTATTAAACAGGGGGCGAGTCAGCCCCAGCATTTT.

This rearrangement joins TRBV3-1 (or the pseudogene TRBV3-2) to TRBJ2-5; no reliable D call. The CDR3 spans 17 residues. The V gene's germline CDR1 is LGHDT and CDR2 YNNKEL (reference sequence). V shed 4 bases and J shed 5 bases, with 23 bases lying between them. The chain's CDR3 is CASSPNRLVEVFETQYF. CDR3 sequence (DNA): TGTGCCAGCAGCCCCAACCGGCTAGTAGAGGTGTTTGAGACCCAGTACTTC.

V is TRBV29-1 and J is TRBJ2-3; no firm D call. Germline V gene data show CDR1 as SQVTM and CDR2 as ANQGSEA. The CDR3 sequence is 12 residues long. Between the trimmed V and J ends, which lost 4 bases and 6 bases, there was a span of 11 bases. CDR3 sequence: CSVAQLLDTQYF. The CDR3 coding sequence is TGCAGCGTTGCACAGCTACTGGATACGCAGTATTTT.

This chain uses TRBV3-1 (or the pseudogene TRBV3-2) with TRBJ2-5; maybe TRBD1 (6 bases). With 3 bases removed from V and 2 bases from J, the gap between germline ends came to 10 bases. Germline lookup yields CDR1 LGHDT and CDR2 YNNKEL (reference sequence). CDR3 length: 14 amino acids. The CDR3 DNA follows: TGTGCCAGCAGCCACGGACAGCCTCAAGAGACCCAGTACTTC. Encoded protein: CASSHGQPQETQYF.

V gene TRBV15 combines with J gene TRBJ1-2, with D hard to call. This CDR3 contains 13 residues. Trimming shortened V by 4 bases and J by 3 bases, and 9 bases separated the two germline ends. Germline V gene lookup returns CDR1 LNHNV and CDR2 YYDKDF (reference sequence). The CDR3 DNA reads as TGTGCCACCAGCACCCGTTTAGACTATGGCTACACCTTC. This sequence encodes CATSTRLDYGYTF.

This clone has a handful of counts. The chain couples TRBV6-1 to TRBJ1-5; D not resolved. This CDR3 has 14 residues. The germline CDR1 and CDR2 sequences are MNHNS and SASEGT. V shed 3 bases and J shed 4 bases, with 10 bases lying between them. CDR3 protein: CASSDYGGNQPQHF. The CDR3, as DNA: TGTGCCAGCAGTGATTATGGCGGGAATCAGCCCCAGCATTTT.

The CDR3 reads CASSASLDTEAFF. CDR3 coding DNA: TGCGCCAGCAGTGCAAGCCTTGACACTGAAGCTTTCTTT. This chain links TRBV10-1 with TRBJ1-1; no definite D call. With 4 bases removed from V and 3 bases from J, the gap between germline ends came to 9 bases. CDR1 and CDR2 from the germline V gene are WNHNN and SYGVQD (reference sequence). The CDR3 extends over 13 amino acids.

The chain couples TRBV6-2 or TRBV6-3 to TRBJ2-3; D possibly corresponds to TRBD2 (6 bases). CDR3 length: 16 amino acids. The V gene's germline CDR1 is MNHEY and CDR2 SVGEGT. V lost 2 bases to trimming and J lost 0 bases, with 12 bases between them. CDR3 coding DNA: TGTGCCAGCAGTTACGGCGGGGCGGGGAGCACAGATACGCAGTATTTT. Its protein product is CASSYGGAGSTDTQYF.

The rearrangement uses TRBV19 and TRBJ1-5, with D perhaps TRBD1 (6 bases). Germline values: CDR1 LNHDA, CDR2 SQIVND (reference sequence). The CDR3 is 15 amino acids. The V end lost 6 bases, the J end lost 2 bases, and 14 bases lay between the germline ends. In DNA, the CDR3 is TGTGCCAGTAGAAAGGGGGGGGGTCGCAATCAGCCCCAGCATTTT. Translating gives CASRKGGGRNQPQHF.